The rows below give T cell receptor beta chains drawn from one sample of a study of blood T cell repertoires in COVID-19. Produced via immunoSEQ multiplex PCR; TCRdb's table is partial and in-frame only. The repertoire holds fewer than 450,000 clones, with 90% as singletons. What was sequenced was PBMCs or T cells enriched from blood (not recorded which). The receptors come from a man aged 18 to 29 who had recovered from COVID-19. Both conserved end residues are part of each CDR3. D genes are given only for firm matches. Clone size is shown for a subset of rows, as once, few, many or a class of expanded clone.

d_call	clone_size	v_call	j_call	cdr3_aa	cdr3_nt
TRBD1	-	TRBV5-5	TRBJ1-5	CASSLAGQGKAPQHF	TGTGCCAGCAGCTTGGCCGGACAGGGGAAGGCGCCCCAGCATTTT
-	-	TRBV30	TRBJ2-2	CAQGHTGELFF	TGTGCCCAGGGTCACACCGGGGAGCTGTTTTTT
-	-	TRBV25-1	TRBJ1-2	CASSGRGDISIGYTF	TGTGCCAGCAGTGGTCGTGGGGACATATCGATCGGCTACACCTTC
TRBD1	-	TRBV2	TRBJ2-3	CASSRTGIADTQYF	TGTGCCAGCAGTCGGACAGGGATTGCAGATACGCAGTATTTT
-	-	TRBV29-1	TRBJ2-7	CSVVYEQYF	TGCAGCGTTGTATACGAGCAGTACTTC
TRBD1	-	TRBV6-4	TRBJ1-5	CASSDLTGQGNQPQHF	TGTGCCAGCAGTGACCTCACCGGACAGGGCAATCAGCCCCAGCATTTT
-	-	TRBV11-1	TRBJ1-1	CASSTDGGDEAFF	TGTGCCAGCAGCACGGACGGGGGGGATGAAGCTTTCTTT
-	-	TRBV3-1/TRBV3-2	TRBJ1-2	CASRSAGVSGYTF	TGTGCCAGCAGATCAGCAGGGGTTAGTGGCTACACCTTC
-	-	TRBV14	TRBJ2-5	CASSQAPQETQYF	TGTGCCAGCAGCCAAGCCCCTCAAGAGACCCAGTACTTC
-	-	TRBV4-1	TRBJ1-2	CASSQAQGRGYTF	TGCGCCAGCAGCCAAGCCCAGGGTCGGGGCTACACCTTC
TRBD1	-	TRBV2	TRBJ1-1	CASSKIRQGDTEAFF	TGTGCCAGCAGTAAAATCCGACAGGGAGACACTGAAGCTTTCTTT
TRBD1	-	TRBV6-1	TRBJ1-6	CASSEYYRDSRSPLHF	TGTGCCAGCAGTGAGTACTACCGGGACAGTAGGTCACCCCTCCACTTT
-	-	TRBV28	TRBJ2-7	CASSLPQGQTYEQYF	TGTGCCAGCAGTTTACCCCAAGGACAGACCTACGAGCAGTACTTC
TRBD2	-	TRBV27	TRBJ2-2	CASSLQAGAWTGELFF	TGTGCCAGCAGTTTACAGGCGGGAGCATGGACCGGGGAGCTGTTTTTT
-	once	TRBV19	TRBJ2-3	CASSIGAGRLLPTNTQYF	TGTGCCAGTAGTATTGGGGCGGGAAGGCTACTTCCGACAAATACGCAGTATTTT
-	-	TRBV7-9	TRBJ2-5	CASSTRQDHEVDQYF	TGTGCCAGCAGCACTCGACAGGACCACGAGGTTGACCAGTACTTC
-	-	TRBV25-1	TRBJ2-5	CASSPGWGTQETQYF	TGTGCCAGCTCCCCTGGGTGGGGGACTCAAGAGACCCAGTACTTC
-	-	TRBV19	TRBJ2-2	CASSVSLGTGELFF	TGTGCCAGTAGTGTTAGCTTGGGCACCGGGGAGCTGTTTTTT
-	-	TRBV4-1	TRBJ1-3	CASSQPPSYTGTGNTIYF	TGCGCCAGCAGCCAACCGCCATCGTACACAGGGACTGGAAACACCATATATTTT
-	-	TRBV25-1	TRBJ2-7	CASSANGGRVGEQYF	TGTGCCAGCAGCGCAAACGGGGGACGTGTAGGGGAGCAGTACTTC
TRBD1	-	TRBV28	TRBJ2-7	CASNTGTGWYEQYF	TGTGCCAGCAATACCGGGACAGGGTGGTACGAGCAGTACTTC
-	-	TRBV18	TRBJ1-4	CASSLGSGINEKLFF	TGTGCCAGCTCACTAGGCAGCGGAATTAATGAAAAACTGTTTTTT
TRBD2	-	TRBV30	TRBJ2-1	CAGTSGIYNEQFF	TGTGCCGGAACTAGCGGGATTTACAATGAGCAGTTCTTC
-	-	TRBV7-9	TRBJ2-1	CASSLGPNNEQFF	TGTGCCAGCAGCTTAGGGCCCAACAATGAGCAGTTCTTC
-	-	TRBV19	TRBJ1-1	CASSIVGSRAFF	TGTGCCAGTAGTATAGTTGGTTCGAGGGCTTTCTTT
TRBD1	-	TRBV19	TRBJ2-7	CASSIQGASDEQYF	TGTGCCAGTAGTATACAGGGGGCGTCCGACGAGCAGTACTTC
TRBD1	-	TRBV5-1	TRBJ2-2	CASSSGTANTGELFF	TGCGCCAGCAGCTCCGGGACAGCGAACACCGGGGAGCTGTTTTTT